Listed below are T cell receptor beta chains from one sample, sequenced in a study of Ad26.COV2.S vaccination and SARS-CoV-2 variants. The table came from immunoSEQ multiplex PCR; TCRdb's copy has only in-frame clones and leaves some out. The data hold about 180,000 clones, with roughly 89% observed a single time. The starting material was peripheral blood, obtained after recovery from COVID-19. The source is a human donor who had recovered from COVID-19. The CDR3 runs from the conserved cysteine through the conserved F or W. A D gene is named only where the DNA matches it firmly. Where a row states a size, it is once, few, many or the class of an expanded clone; other rows omit it.

j_call v_call clone_size d_call cdr3_aa cdr3_nt
TRBJ2-7 TRBV29-1 once TRBD1 CSARQGSYEQYF TGCAGCGCTCGACAGGGATCCTACGAGCAGTACTTC
TRBJ1-1 TRBV29-1 . . CSGKQVVGTEAFF TGCAGCGGCAAACAGGTCGTGGGCACTGAAGCTTTCTTT
TRBJ2-7 TRBV5-8 once . CASSSLWGSSSYEQYF TGTGCCAGCAGCTCCCTGTGGGGTTCAAGCTCCTACGAGCAGTACTTC
TRBJ2-4 TRBV2 . . CASSPEEKIAKNIQYF TGTGCCAGCAGTCCCGAGGAGAAGATTGCCAAAAACATTCAGTACTTC
TRBJ1-4 TRBV18 . . CASSGQFEKLFF TGTGCCAGCTCAGGGCAGTTTGAAAAACTGTTTTTT
TRBJ1-2 TRBV5-1 . . CASSLGAWETHYGYTF TGCGCCAGCAGCTTGGGGGCTTGGGAAACGCACTATGGCTACACCTTC
TRBJ2-7 TRBV30 few . CAWRRLGAREQYF TGTGCCTGGAGGAGGCTGGGGGCGCGGGAGCAGTACTTC
TRBJ2-1 TRBV6-5 . TRBD2 CASSLRGGNEQFF TGTGCCAGCAGTCTCCGGGGGGGCAATGAGCAGTTCTTC
TRBJ2-3 TRBV7-2 . . CASSLPSGATDTQYF TGTGCCAGCAGCTTACCTTCAGGGGCCACAGATACGCAGTATTTT
TRBJ2-3 TRBV27 . TRBD1 CASRLGQASTDTQYF TGTGCCAGCAGGTTGGGACAGGCTAGCACAGATACGCAGTATTTT
TRBJ1-1 TRBV5-8 many . CASSSRLIELFF TGTGCCAGCAGCTCGAGGCTGATCGAATTGTTCTTT
TRBJ1-3 TRBV5-1 . TRBD1 CASSPRTGLSSGNTIYF TGCGCCAGCAGCCCTCGGACAGGACTTAGCTCTGGAAACACCATATATTTT
TRBJ2-1 TRBV11-3 . . CASSPRAGGKFGEQFF TGTGCCAGCAGCCCCAGGGCGGGCGGGAAGTTTGGGGAGCAGTTCTTC
TRBJ2-7 TRBV4-2 . TRBD2 CASSQGGRGGEQYF TGTGCCAGCAGCCAAGGTGGGCGGGGAGGGGAGCAGTACTTC
TRBJ2-5 TRBV5-1 . . CASSLVSQLYQETQYF TGCGCCAGCAGCTTGGTTTCCCAACTGTACCAAGAGACCCAGTACTTC
TRBJ1-1 TRBV14 . . CASSQLGYTEAFF TGTGCCAGCAGCCAACTCGGTTACACTGAAGCTTTCTTT
TRBJ1-2 TRBV5-1 . TRBD1 CASSLSFGQGHYGYTF TGCGCCAGCAGCTTGAGTTTCGGACAGGGGCACTATGGCTACACCTTC
TRBJ2-5 TRBV5-1 . TRBD2 CASSRGLVGAETQYF TGCGCCAGCAGCCGGGGACTAGTGGGGGCAGAGACCCAGTACTTC
TRBJ2-7 TRBV4-1 . TRBD2 CASSQGAGSGRAYEQYF TGCGCCAGCAGCCAGGGGGCGGGGAGCGGGAGAGCCTACGAGCAGTACTTC
TRBJ1-1 TRBV11-2 once . CASSLGGGLGTEAFF TGTGCCAGCAGCTTAGGAGGGGGGCTGGGGACTGAAGCTTTCTTT
TRBJ2-1 TRBV27 . . CASNWDHQQFF TGTGCCAGCAATTGGGACCATCAGCAGTTCTTC
TRBJ2-5 TRBV3-1/TRBV3-2 . . CASSQGRVDQETQYF TGTGCCAGCAGCCAAGGGAGGGTGGATCAAGAGACCCAGTACTTC
TRBJ1-2 TRBV5-5 once . CASSLALADYGYTF TGTGCCAGCAGCTTGGCACTGGCCGACTATGGCTACACCTTC
TRBJ2-7 TRBV5-4 . TRBD1 CASSGGQGTPYEQYF TGTGCCAGCAGCGGGGGACAGGGGACACCCTACGAGCAGTACTTC
TRBJ2-2 TRBV18 . TRBD1 CASSPGQVSGELFF TGTGCCAGCTCACCGGGACAGGTGTCCGGGGAGCTGTTTTTT
TRBJ1-2 TRBV5-1 . TRBD1 CASSPDRGGDYGYTF TGCGCCAGCAGCCCCGACAGGGGCGGCGACTATGGCTACACCTTC
TRBJ2-2 TRBV7-3 . TRBD1 CASSPGTGTGELFF TGTGCCAGCAGCCCAGGGACAGGCACCGGGGAGCTGTTTTTT
TRBJ1-6 TRBV27 . . CASSFFREHSPLHF TGTGCCAGCAGTTTTTTCCGGGAACATTCACCCCTCCACTTT